One and the same sample provided the 3 T cell receptor beta chains below, sequenced in a study of T-cell memory formation after mild COVID-19. TCRdb ran MiXCR on the 5' RACE reads and lists one entry per CDR3 protein. Among under 600,000 distinct CDR3 sequences listed, approximately 21% were seen once. What was sequenced was PBMCs or a T cell subset sorted from them (not recorded which). Source of these receptors: an adult woman who had mild COVID-19 (a few samples of this study predate the infection). Cell type and time point are not known.

V and J are TRBV3-1 and TRBJ2-6; the D is unclear. This CDR3 is 15 amino acids long. V gave up 4 bases and J gave up 0 bases, with 7 bases separating them. Per germline, CDR1 LGHDT and CDR2 YNNKEL (reference sequence). CDR3 in DNA: TGTGCCAGCAGCCGGCATAGCTCTGGGGCCAACGTCCTGACTTTC. It codes for CASSRHSSGANVLTF.

This clonotype was counted a few times. V usage is TRBV9 and J usage is TRBJ2-3, with 9 bases fitting TRBD2. Looked up from germline, CDR1 is SGDLS and CDR2 is YYNGEE. This CDR3 has 18 residues. V shed 1 base, J shed 4 bases, and the junction held 13 bases outside the gene matches. The CDR3: CASSVLSGGIGSSDTQYF. The CDR3 DNA sequence: TGTGCCAGCAGCGTACTTAGCGGGGGTATCGGTTCATCAGATACGCAGTATTTT.

This clonotype was observed a handful of times. The chain links TRBV18 to TRBJ2-1; the match to TRBD2 covers 8 bases. This CDR3 has 13 amino acids. V gave up 3 bases and J gave up 6 bases; unmatched junction bases: 1. Germline V CDR1 and CDR2: KGHSH, LQKENI. The CDR3 DNA reads as TGTGCCAGCTCACCCGGGAGGGCCAATGAGCAGTTCTTC. Its translation: CASSPGRANEQFF.